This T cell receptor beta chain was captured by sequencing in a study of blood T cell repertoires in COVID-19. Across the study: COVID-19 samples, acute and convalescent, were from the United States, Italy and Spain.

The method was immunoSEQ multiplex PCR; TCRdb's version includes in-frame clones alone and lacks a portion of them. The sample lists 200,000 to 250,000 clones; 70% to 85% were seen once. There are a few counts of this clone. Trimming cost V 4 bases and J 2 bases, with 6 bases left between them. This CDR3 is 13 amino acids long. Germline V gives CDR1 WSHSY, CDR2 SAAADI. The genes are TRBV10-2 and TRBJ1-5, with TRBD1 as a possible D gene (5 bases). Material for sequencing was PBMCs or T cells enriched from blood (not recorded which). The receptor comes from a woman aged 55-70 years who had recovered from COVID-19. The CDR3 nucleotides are TGCGCCAGCAGTGTCAGGGGCAATCAGCCCCAGCATTTT. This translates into CASSVRGNQPQHF.